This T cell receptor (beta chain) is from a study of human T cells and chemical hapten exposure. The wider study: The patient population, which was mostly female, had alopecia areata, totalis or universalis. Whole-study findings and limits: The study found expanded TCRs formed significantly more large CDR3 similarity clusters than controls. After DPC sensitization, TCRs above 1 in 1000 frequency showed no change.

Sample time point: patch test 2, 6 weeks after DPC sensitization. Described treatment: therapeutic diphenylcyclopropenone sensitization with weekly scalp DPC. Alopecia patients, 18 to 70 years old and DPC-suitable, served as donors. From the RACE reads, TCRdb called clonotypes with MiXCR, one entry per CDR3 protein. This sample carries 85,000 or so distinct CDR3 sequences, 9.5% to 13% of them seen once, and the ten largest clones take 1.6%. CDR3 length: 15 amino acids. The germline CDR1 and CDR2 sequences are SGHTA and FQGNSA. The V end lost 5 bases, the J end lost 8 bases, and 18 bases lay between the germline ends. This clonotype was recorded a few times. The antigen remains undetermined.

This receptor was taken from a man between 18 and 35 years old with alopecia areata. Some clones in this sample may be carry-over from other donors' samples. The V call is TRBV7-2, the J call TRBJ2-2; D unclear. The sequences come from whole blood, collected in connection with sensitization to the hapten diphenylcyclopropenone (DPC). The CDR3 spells CASSLYHSEVGELFF. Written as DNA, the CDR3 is TGTGCCAGCAGCCTTTACCACTCCGAGGTGGGGGAGCTGTTTTTT.